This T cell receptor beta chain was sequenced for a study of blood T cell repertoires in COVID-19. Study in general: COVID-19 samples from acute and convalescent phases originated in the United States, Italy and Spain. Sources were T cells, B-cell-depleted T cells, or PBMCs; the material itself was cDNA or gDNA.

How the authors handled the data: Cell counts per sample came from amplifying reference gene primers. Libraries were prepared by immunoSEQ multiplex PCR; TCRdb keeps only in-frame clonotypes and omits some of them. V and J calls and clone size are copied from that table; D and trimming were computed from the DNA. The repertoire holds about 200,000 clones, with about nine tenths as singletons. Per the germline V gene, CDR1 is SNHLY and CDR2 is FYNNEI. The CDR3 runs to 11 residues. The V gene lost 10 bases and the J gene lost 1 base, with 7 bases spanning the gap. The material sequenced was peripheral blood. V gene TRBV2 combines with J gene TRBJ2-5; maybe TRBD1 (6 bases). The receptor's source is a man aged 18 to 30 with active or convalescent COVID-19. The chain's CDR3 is CATGVQETQYF. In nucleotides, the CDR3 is TGTGCCACAGGGGTCCAAGAGACCCAGTACTTC.